The clone carrying this TCR beta chain came up once. Its antigen remains unidentified. The junction differs from germline at one of its ends, possibly a read error. Primers: 60 V beta forward and 13 J beta reverse. Libraries were prepared by immunoSEQ multiplex PCR; TCRdb keeps only in-frame clonotypes and omits some of them. The sample carries around 37,000 clones, almost 85% recorded once. These data belong to a study of glioma-infiltrating T cells after dendritic cell vaccination. Study conclusions and caveats: Patients with more pretreatment TILs had longer time to progression and survival.

CDR3 size: 12 residues. Germline V gives CDR1 SGHDN, CDR2 FVKESK. The source was blood, collected before dendritic cell vaccination. This sequence was found in a human donor with glioblastoma. This rearrangement joins TRBV14 to TRBJ2-7; tentatively, D is TRBD1 (5 bases). CDR3 nucleotide sequence: TGTGCCAGCAGCCATGTCGTCAGGGTTCGGCACTTC. This translates into CASSHVVRVRHF.